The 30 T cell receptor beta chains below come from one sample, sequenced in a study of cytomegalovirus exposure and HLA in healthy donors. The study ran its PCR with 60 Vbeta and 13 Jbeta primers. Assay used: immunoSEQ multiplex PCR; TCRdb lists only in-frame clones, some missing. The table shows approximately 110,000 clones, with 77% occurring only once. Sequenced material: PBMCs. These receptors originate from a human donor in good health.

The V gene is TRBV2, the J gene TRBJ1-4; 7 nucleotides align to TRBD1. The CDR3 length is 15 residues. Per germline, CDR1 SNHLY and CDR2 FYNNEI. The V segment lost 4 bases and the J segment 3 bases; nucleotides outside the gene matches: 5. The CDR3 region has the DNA TGTGCCAGCAGTGGGGGACAGAGTTCTAATGAAAAACTGTTTTTT. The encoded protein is CASSGGQSSNEKLFF. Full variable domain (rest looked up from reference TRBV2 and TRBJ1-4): EPEVTQTPSHQVTQMGQEVILRCVPISNHLYFYWYRQILGQKVEFLVSFYNNEISEKSEIFDDQFSVERPDGSNFTLKIRSTKLEDSAMYFCASSGGQSSNEKLFFGSGTQLSVL.

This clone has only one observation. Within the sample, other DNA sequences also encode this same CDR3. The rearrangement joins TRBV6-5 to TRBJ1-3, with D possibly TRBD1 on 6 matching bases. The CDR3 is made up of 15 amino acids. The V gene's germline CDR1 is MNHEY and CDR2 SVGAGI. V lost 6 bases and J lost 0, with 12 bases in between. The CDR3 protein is CASSPDRLSGNTIYF. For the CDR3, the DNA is TGTGCCAGCAGCCCTGACAGGCTCTCTGGAAACACCATATATTTT.

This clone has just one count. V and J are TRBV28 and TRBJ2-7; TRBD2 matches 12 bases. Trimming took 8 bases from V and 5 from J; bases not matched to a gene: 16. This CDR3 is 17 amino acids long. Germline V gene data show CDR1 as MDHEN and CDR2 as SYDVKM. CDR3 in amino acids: CASPPWTSGIDWDEQYF. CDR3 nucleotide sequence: TGTGCCAGCCCACCTTGGACTAGCGGGATCGATTGGGACGAGCAGTACTTC.

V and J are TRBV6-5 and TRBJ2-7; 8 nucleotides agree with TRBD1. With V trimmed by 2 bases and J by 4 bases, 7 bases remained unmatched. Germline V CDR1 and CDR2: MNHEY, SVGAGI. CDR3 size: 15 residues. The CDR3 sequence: CASSYLPGGGYEQYF. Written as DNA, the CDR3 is TGTGCCAGCAGTTACCTTCCAGGGGGCGGGTACGAGCAGTACTTC.

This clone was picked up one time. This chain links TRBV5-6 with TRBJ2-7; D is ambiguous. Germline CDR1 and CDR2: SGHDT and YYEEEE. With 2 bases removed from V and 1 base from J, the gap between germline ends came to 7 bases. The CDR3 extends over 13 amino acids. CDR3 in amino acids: CASSFGQSYEQYF. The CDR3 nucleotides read TGTGCCAGCAGCTTTGGGCAATCCTACGAGCAGTACTTC. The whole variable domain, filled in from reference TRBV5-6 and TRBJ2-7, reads DAGVTQSPTHLIKTRGQQVTLRCSPKSGHDTVSWYQQALGQGPQFIFQYYEEEERQRGNFPDRFSGHQFPNYSSELNVNALLLGDSALYLCASSFGQSYEQYFGPGTRLTVT.

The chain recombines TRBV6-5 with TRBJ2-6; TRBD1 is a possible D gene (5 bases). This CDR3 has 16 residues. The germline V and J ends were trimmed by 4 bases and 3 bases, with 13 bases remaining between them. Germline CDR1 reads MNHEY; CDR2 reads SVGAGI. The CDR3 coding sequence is TGTGCCAGCAGTTTAGCAGGGTCTTATGGGGCCAACGTCCTGACTTTC. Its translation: CASSLAGSYGANVLTF.

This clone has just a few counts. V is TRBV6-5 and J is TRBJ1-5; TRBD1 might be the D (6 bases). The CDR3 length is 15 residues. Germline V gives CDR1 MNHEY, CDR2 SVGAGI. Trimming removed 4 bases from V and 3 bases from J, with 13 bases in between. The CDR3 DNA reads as TGTGCCAGCAGTTTGGACAGAAACTTCAATCAGCCCCAGCATTTT. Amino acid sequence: CASSLDRNFNQPQHF.

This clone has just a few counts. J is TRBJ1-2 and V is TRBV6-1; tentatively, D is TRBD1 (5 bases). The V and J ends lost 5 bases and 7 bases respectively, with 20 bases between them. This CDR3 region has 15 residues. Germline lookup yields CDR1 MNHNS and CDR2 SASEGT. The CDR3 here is CASSPERAGRGGYTF. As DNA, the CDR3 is TGTGCCAGCAGTCCCGAGAGGGCAGGGCGGGGTGGCTACACCTTC.

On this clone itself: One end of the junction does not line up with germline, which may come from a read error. The CDR3 here is CASSLAENSGANGLTF. The DNA for the CDR3 is TGTGCCAGCAGCTTAGCCGAAAACTCTGGGGCCAACGGCCTGACTTTC. The gene calls are TRBV11-1 and TRBJ2-6, with TRBD1 as a possible D gene (5 bases). Germline CDR1 is SGHAT and CDR2 is FQDESV (reference sequence). This CDR3 spans 16 amino acids.

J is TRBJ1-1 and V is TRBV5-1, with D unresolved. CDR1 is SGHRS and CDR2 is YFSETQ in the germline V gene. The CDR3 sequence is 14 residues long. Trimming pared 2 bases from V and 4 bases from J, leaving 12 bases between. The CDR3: CASSLSGMTTEAFF. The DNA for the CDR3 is TGCGCCAGCAGCTTAAGCGGGATGACCACTGAAGCTTTCTTT.

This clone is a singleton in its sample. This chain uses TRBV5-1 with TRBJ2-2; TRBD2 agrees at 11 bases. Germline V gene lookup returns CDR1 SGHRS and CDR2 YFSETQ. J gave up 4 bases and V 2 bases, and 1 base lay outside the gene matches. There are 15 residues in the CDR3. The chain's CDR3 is CASSFTSGSTGELFF. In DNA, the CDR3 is TGCGCCAGCAGCTTCACTAGCGGGAGCACCGGGGAGCTGTTTTTT.

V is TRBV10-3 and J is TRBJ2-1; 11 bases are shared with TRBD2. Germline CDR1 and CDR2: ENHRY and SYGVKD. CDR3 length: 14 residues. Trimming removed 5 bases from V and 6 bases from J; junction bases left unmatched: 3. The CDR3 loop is CAISRLAGFNEQFF. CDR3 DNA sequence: TGTGCCATCAGTCGACTAGCGGGATTCAATGAGCAGTTCTTC.

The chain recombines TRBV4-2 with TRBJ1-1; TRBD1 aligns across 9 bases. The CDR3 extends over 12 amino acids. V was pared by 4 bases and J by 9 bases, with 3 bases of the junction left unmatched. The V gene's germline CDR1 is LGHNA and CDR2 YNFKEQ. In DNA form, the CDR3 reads TGTGCCAGCAGCCTCGGACAGGGGAAAGCTTTCTTT. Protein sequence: CASSLGQGKAFF.

Here the CDR3 DNA reads TGCGCCAGCAGCTTGCAACGGGAGCGTGAGCAGTTCTTC. Residues: CASSLQREREQFF. The chain uses TRBV5-1 and TRBJ2-1; a weak D match, TRBD2 (6 bases). There are 13 residues in the CDR3. Per germline, CDR1 SGHRS and CDR2 YFSETQ. Trimming pared 1 base from V and 9 bases from J, leaving 11 bases between.

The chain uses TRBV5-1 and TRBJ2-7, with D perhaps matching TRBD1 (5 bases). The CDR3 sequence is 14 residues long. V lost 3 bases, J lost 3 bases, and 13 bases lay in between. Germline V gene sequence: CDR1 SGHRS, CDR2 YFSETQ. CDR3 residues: CASSSTDPLYEQYF. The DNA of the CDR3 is TGCGCCAGCAGCTCGACAGATCCCCTCTACGAGCAGTACTTC.

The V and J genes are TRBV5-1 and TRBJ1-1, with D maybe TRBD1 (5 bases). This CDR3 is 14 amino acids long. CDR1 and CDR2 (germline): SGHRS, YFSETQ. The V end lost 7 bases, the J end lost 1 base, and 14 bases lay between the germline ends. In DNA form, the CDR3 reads TGCGCCAGCCAGATGACAGAGACGAACACTGAAGCTTTCTTT. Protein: CASQMTETNTEAFF.

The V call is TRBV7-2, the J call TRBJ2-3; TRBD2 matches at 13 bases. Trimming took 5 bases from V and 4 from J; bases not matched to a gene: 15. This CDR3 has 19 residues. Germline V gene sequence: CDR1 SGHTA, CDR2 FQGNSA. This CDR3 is CASSKTATSGRAVADTQYF. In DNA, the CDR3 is TGTGCCAGCAGCAAGACAGCCACTAGCGGGAGGGCCGTTGCAGATACGCAGTATTTT. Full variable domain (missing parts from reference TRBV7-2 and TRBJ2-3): GAGVSQSPSNKVTEKGKDVELRCDPISGHTALYWYRQSLGQGLEFLIYFQGNSAPDKSGLPSDRFSAERTGGSVSTLTIQRTQQEDSAVYLCASSKTATSGRAVADTQYFGPGTRLTVL.

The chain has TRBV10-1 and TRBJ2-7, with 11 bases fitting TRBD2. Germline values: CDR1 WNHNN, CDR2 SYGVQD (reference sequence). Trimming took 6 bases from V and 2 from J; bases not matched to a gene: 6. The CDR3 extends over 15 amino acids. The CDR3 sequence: CASSIGLAGPYEQYF. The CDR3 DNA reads TGCGCCAGCAGCATAGGACTAGCGGGCCCCTACGAGCAGTACTTC.

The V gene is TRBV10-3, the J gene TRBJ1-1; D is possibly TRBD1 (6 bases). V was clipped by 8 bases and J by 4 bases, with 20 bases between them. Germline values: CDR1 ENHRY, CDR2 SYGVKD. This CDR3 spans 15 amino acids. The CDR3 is CAIGVQGRGSTEAFF. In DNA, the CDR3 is TGTGCCATCGGTGTTCAGGGAAGGGGGAGCACTGAAGCTTTCTTT.

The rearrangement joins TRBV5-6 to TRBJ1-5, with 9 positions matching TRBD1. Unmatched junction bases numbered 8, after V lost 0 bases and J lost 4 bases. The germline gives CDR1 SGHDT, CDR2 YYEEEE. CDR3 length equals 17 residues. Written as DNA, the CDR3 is TGTGCCAGCAGCTTGGTCGTGGGCGGGACAGGGAATCAGCCCCAGCATTTT. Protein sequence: CASSLVVGGTGNQPQHF.

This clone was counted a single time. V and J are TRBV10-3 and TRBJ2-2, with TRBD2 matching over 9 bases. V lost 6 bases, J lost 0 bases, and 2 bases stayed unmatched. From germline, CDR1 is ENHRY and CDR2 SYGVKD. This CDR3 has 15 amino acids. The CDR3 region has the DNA TGTGCCATCAGAGGGACTAGCACGAACACCGGGGAGCTGTTTTTT. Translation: CAIRGTSTNTGELFF.

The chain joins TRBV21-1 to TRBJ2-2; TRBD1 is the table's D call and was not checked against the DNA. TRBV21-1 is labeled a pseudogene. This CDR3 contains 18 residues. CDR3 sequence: CASSPWTGVFPRPGELFF. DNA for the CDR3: TGTGCCAGCAGCCCCTGGACAGGGGTCTTCCCTCGTCCCGGGGAGCTGTTTTTT.

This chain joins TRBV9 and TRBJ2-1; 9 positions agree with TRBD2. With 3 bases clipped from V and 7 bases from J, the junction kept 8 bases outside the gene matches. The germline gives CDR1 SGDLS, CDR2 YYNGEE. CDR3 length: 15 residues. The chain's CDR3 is CASSDFVSGRNEQFF. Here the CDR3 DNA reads TGTGCCAGCAGCGACTTCGTTAGCGGGAGAAATGAGCAGTTCTTC.

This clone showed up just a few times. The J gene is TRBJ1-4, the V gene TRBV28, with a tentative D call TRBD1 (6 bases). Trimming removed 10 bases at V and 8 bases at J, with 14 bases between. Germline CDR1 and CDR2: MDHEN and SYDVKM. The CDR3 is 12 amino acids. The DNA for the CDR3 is TGTGCCATTTTTGATAGGGGGGAAAAACTGTTTTTT. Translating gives CAIFDRGEKLFF.

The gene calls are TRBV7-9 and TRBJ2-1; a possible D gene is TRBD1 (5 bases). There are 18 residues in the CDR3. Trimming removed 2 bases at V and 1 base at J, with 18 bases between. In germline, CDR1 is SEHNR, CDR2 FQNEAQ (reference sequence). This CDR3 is CASSLRGLSATSYNEQFF. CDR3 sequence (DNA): TGTGCCAGCAGCTTAAGGGGCTTATCGGCCACTTCCTACAATGAGCAGTTCTTC.

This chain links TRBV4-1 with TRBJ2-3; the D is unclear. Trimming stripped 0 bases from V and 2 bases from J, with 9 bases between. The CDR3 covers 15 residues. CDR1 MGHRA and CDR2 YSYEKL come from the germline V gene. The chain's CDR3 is CASSQEARSTDTQYF. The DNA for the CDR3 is TGCGCCAGCAGCCAAGAGGCGCGGTCCACAGATACGCAGTATTTT.

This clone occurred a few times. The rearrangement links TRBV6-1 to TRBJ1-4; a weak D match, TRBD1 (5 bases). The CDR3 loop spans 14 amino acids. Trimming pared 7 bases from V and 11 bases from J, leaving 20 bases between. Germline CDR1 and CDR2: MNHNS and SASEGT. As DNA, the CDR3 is TGTGCCAGCACCCCGGGGCCCACCGGGGGGAAACTGTTTTTT. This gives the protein CASTPGPTGGKLFF.

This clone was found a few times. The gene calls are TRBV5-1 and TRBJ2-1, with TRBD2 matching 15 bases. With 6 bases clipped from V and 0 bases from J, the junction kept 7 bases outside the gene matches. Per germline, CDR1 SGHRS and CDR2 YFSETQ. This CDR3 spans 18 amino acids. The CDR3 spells CASTTGLAGGSSYNEQFF. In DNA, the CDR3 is TGCGCCAGCACCACGGGACTAGCGGGAGGTAGCTCCTACAATGAGCAGTTCTTC.

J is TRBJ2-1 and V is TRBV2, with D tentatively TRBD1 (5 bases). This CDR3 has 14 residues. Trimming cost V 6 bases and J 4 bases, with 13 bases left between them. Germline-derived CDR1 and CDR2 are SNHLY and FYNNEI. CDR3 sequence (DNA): TGTGCCAGCAGGAACCCAGGGCGGTACAATGAGCAGTTCTTC. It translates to CASRNPGRYNEQFF.

The CDR3 nucleotides are TGTGCCAGCAGCTCCGAGGGATCCAACTATGGCTACACCTTC. Encoded protein: CASSSEGSNYGYTF. V gene TRBV11-2 combines with J gene TRBJ1-2; D not certain. V was shortened by 4 bases and J by 2 bases, with 11 bases between the two germline ends. CDR3 length equals 14 residues. Germline CDR1 and CDR2: SGHAT and FQNNGV.